This is a list of T cell receptor beta chains from one sample in a study of glioma-infiltrating T cells. Each CDR3 protein is one row after TCRdb ran MiXCR on the multiplex PCR reads. Counted here are some 190,000 distinct CDR3 sequences, roughly a third occurring once; the ten biggest clones make up roughly 21%. Sample: glioma tissue, nonneoplastic brain tissue, or PBMCs (not recorded which). Source of these receptors: a human donor with low-grade glioma or glioblastoma, undergoing nonglioma brain surgery, or in good health (not recorded which). Each CDR3 is given with its conserved first and last residue. The order of the fields is J gene, clone size, V gene, CDR3 protein. Size tells how often a clone was seen (once, few, many) or the class of an expanded clone, and some rows leave it out.

TRBJ2-2,NA,TRBV4-1,CASSQGYSNTGELFF
TRBJ2-7,few,TRBV12-3/TRBV12-4,CASSPERTALNIEQYF
TRBJ2-7,many,TRBV15,CATSRDLSFYEQYF
TRBJ2-5,few,TRBV2,CASSRSGIGETQYF
TRBJ2-7,many,TRBV19,CASSTGGTYEQYF
TRBJ2-5,many,TRBV20-1,CSARGSLETQYF
TRBJ2-7,few,TRBV12-3/TRBV12-4,CASSPGQGTQYF
TRBJ1-5,many,TRBV14,CASSLAWNQPQHF
TRBJ1-5,many,TRBV7-2,CASSSLNSNQPQHF
TRBJ2-3,many,TRBV3-1,CASSQDIASGKWDTQYF
TRBJ2-7,NA,TRBV7-9,CASNFGQGLHEQYF
TRBJ2-1,NA,TRBV29-1,CSVEDQRGNEQFF
TRBJ2-3,many,TRBV24-1,CATNAGYTDTQYF
TRBJ2-1,many,TRBV6-1,CASAGWSNEQFF
TRBJ1-4,NA,TRBV11-2,CASSPPLGRDEKLFF
TRBJ1-1,NA,TRBV20-1,CSARAEHMNTEAFF
TRBJ2-5,NA,TRBV18,CASSYTDWTQYF
TRBJ2-7,NA,TRBV6-2/TRBV6-3,CASSGDTSGHPYEQCF
TRBJ2-1,many,TRBV12-3/TRBV12-4,CASSASRGEQFF
TRBJ1-2,many,TRBV6-1,CASRPPDSYGYTF
TRBJ1-2,many,TRBV7-2,CASRRDGDRGYTF
TRBJ2-3,few,TRBV7-2,CASSYYSGRAGDTQYF
TRBJ2-5,few,TRBV7-2,CASSQEGGLVVETQYF
TRBJ1-1,many,TRBV27,CASRLTGGNTEAFF
TRBJ1-2,many,TRBV12-3/TRBV12-4,CASGDSYGYTF
TRBJ1-5,few,TRBV12-3/TRBV12-4,CASTLQRSAPQHF
TRBJ2-7,NA,TRBV18,CASSPGTWDEQYF
TRBJ1-6,many,TRBV27,CASRMVQGLLSPLHF
TRBJ1-6,many,TRBV28,CASSSGTGNSPLHF
TRBJ2-7,NA,TRBV6-2/TRBV6-3,CASSYTLGLAGTYERYF
TRBJ2-5,few,TRBV9,CASSVSPVGGRQETQYF
TRBJ2-3,many,TRBV18,CASSAPSQQYF
TRBJ1-4,many,TRBV6-6,CASSYTTTNEKLFF
TRBJ2-7,NA,TRBV7-9,CASSLSGSRTYEQYF
TRBJ2-3,NA,TRBV4-1,CASSQTLSGDTQYF
TRBJ2-6,NA,TRBV29-1,CSVLLSSHPGANVLTF
TRBJ2-4,many,TRBV27,CASSWRGGGVQYF
TRBJ2-7,many,TRBV7-2,CASSLVGGQGGSYEQYF
TRBJ1-1,many,TRBV19,CASSIDDQNTEAFF
TRBJ1-5,many,TRBV12-3/TRBV12-4,CASSIDRTTYQPQHF
TRBJ2-1,NA,TRBV7-2,CASSLGVSGSYNEQFF
TRBJ2-7,many,TRBV6-1,CAITDSYEQYF
TRBJ1-6,many,TRBV7-2,CASSLRGSDSPLHF
TRBJ2-1,many,TRBV7-2,CASSLDRGPVNEQFF
TRBJ2-1,NA,TRBV10-3,CAIRIGADSYNEQFF
TRBJ1-2,once,TRBV20-1,CSAIEGADGYTF
TRBJ2-1,many,TRBV20-1,CSARGLAGFYNEQFF
TRBJ2-1,NA,TRBV7-2,CASSLTSGPYNEQSF
TRBJ1-1,NA,TRBV7-9,CERSLGTGGNTEAFF
TRBJ1-2,many,TRBV6-2/TRBV6-3,CASSYSKIKTTGMGLVDYGYTF
TRBJ1-4,NA,TRBV2,CVSRRDRSSTNEKLFF
TRBJ1-2,many,TRBV7-2,CASSLYGVEGYTF
TRBJ1-3,NA,TRBV6-1,CASRTDRTLIGNTIYF
TRBJ2-7,many,TRBV18,CASSPGTSGEQYF